This is a list of T cell receptor beta chains from one sample in a study of OX40 agonist ivuxolimab in advanced cancers. The protocol was immunoSEQ multiplex PCR, while the TCRdb copy is restricted to in-frame clones and leaves out a portion. The sample records some 70,000 clones, around four fifths being singletons. The material was CD4+ or CD8+ T cells sorted from blood, obtained in a trial of the OX40 agonist ivuxolimab. The receptors stem from an adult with an advanced solid tumor such as melanoma, head and neck, liver or kidney cancer. CDR3s leave out the opening cysteine and the closing phenylalanine or tryptophan. The size entry is marked missing in some rows and otherwise reads once, few, many or a size class.

CDR3 protein: ASSFPGGSFTEAF
clone size: NA
V gene: TRBV28

CDR3 protein: ASSLVAIPHTEAF
clone size: NA
V gene: TRBV7-2

CDR3 protein: AWTEYGAGGLEQY
clone size: NA
V gene: TRBV30

CDR3 protein: ASRKPGTRLGEQY
clone size: medium-sized
V gene: TRBV10-1

CDR3 protein: ASSTSLAGQAGNTIY
clone size: NA
V gene: TRBV9

CDR3 protein: ASSLQGAKNIQY
clone size: NA
V gene: TRBV19

CDR3 protein: ASSSQGNSYEQY
clone size: few
V gene: TRBV2

CDR3 protein: ASSEGLAETDTQY
clone size: NA
V gene: TRBV6-4

CDR3 protein: ASRNTGKETQY
clone size: NA
V gene: TRBV6-5

CDR3 protein: ASSPGRGPQY
clone size: NA
V gene: TRBV4-1

CDR3 protein: ASSEYTSGRRGEQF
clone size: NA
V gene: TRBV2

CDR3 protein: AISEQGPNQPQH
clone size: NA
V gene: TRBV10-3

CDR3 protein: ASPRETGSSGANVLT
clone size: NA
V gene: TRBV18

CDR3 protein: ASSYSDTEAF
clone size: NA
V gene: TRBV6-5

CDR3 protein: ASSLDRANLNTEAF
clone size: NA
V gene: TRBV5-1

CDR3 protein: ASSFGGPSSYNEQF
clone size: NA
V gene: TRBV5-8

CDR3 protein: ASSLVPSWEREQY
clone size: NA
V gene: TRBV7-9

CDR3 protein: ASSNQGGGTTDTQY
clone size: NA
V gene: TRBV21-1

CDR3 protein: ASSLVAGGKRGGYT
clone size: NA
V gene: TRBV28

CDR3 protein: ASSLGPGGQETQY
clone size: NA
V gene: TRBV7-2

CDR3 protein: ASSLTTGFDSTNEKLF
clone size: NA
V gene: TRBV27

CDR3 protein: ASRHSTDTQY
clone size: NA
V gene: TRBV7-2

CDR3 protein: ASNFRHMIIDTQY
clone size: NA
V gene: TRBV30

CDR3 protein: ASSGNTEAF
clone size: NA
V gene: TRBV7-9

CDR3 protein: ASSLAGRDTQY
clone size: NA
V gene: TRBV7-3

CDR3 protein: ASSLLDRANTGELF
clone size: NA
V gene: TRBV28

CDR3 protein: ASSFPSEVRAYYEQY
clone size: NA
V gene: TRBV28

CDR3 protein: SVEDRAGPSYEQY
clone size: NA
V gene: TRBV29-1

CDR3 protein: ASKERENEQF
clone size: NA
V gene: TRBV2

CDR3 protein: ASSEERGMNEQF
clone size: NA
V gene: TRBV2

CDR3 protein: ASSYGTSGIYEQY
clone size: NA
V gene: TRBV7-6

CDR3 protein: ASSILDYRSAGRADTQY
clone size: NA
V gene: TRBV19

CDR3 protein: ASSQPDSQFSYEQY
clone size: NA
V gene: TRBV14